This T cell receptor beta chain was retrieved from a study of blood T cell repertoires in COVID-19. At the level of the study: Researchers got acute and convalescent COVID-19 samples from the United States, Italy and Spain. T cells, B-cell-depleted T cells, or PBMCs supplied cDNA or gDNA.

The germline V gene encodes CDR1 SQVTM and CDR2 ANQGSEA. J lost 0 bases, V lost 7 bases, and 9 bases had no gene match. The CDR3 runs 17 residues. Original processing notes: For nucleated cells, counts were estimated from reference gene primer amplification. Assay used: immunoSEQ multiplex PCR; TCRdb lists only in-frame clones, some missing. D and trimming come from the DNA, and the V and J calls and clone size come from that table. The sample has around 100,000 clones, 70% to 90% seen once. The clonotype originates from a man aged 35 to 55 with acute or convalescent COVID-19. What was sequenced was peripheral blood. This chain joins TRBV29-1 and TRBJ2-1, with 13 bases fitting TRBD2. CDR3 in DNA: TGCAGCGGATTAACTAGCGGGAGGGCCGGCTCCTACAATGAGCAGTTCTTC. Protein product: CSGLTSGRAGSYNEQFF.